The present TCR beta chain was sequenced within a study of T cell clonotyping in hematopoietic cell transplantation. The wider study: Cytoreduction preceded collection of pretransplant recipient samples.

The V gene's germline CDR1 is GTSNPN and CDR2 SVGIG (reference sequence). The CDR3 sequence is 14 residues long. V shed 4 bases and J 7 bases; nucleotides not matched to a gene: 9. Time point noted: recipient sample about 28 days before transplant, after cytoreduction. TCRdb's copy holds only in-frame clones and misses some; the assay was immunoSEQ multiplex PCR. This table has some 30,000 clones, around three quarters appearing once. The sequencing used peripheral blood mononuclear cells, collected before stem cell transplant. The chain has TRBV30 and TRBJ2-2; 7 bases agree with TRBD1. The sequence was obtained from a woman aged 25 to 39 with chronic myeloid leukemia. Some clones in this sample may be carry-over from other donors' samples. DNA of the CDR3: TGTGCCTGGAAACAGGGACAGCTCGGCGGGGAGCTGTTTTTT. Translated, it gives CAWKQGQLGGELFF.